These T cell receptor beta chains were read from a single sample in a study of regulatory T cells in long-lasting Graves disease. In TCRdb, the multiplex PCR reads were re-called with MiXCR into one record per CDR3 protein. The data contain 550,000 or so distinct CDR3 sequences, approximately 12% of them singletons. The same specimen was also included in a second study, on T cells in Graves' hyperthyroidism and ophthalmopathy.

The input for sequencing was peripheral blood mononuclear cells (PBMCs), taken at new diagnosis, from a patient treated with antithyroid drugs. Every receptor here comes from a woman under 40 with Graves disease. The CDR3 runs from the conserved cysteine through the conserved F or W. A D gene is named only where the DNA matches it firmly. The listing skips clone size in some rows; elsewhere it reads once, few, many or a size class.

cdr3_aa,cdr3_nt,d_call,j_call,v_call,clone_size
CASSRRGGILSNQPQHF,TGTGCCAGCAGTCGTCGGGGGGGGATTCTAAGCAATCAGCCCCAGCATTTT,.,TRBJ1-5,TRBV2,many
CASSLLDLNNSPLHF,TGTGCCAGCAGCTTACTAGACTTAAATAATTCACCCCTCCACTTT,.,TRBJ1-6,TRBV11-2,many
CASSDRQSDRRETQYF,TGTGCCAGCAGTGACCGGCAGTCTGACCGGAGGGAGACCCAGTACTTC,.,TRBJ2-5,TRBV7-9,.
CAISPGQGAGELFF,TGTGCCATCAGCCCCGGACAGGGGGCCGGGGAGCTGTTTTTT,TRBD1,TRBJ2-2,TRBV10-3,many
CASSPRETTQEGLDAFF,TGTGCCAGCAGCCCCCGTGAGACAACCCAGGAGGGCCTGGATGCTTTCTTT,.,TRBJ1-1,TRBV7-9,.
CVPRGPLPPTNSPLHF,TGTGTACCCAGGGGCCCACTACCTCCCACAAATTCACCCCTCCACTTT,.,TRBJ1-6,TRBV12-5,many
CASGSASNEQFF,TGTGCTAGTGGTTCCGCTAGCAATGAGCAGTTCTTC,.,TRBJ2-1,TRBV12-5,.
CASRIIGVSGTEAFF,TGTGCCAGTAGAATAATCGGGGTTTCGGGCACTGAAGCTTTCTTT,.,TRBJ1-1,TRBV6-1,many
CSSTSGDYNEQFF,TGCAGCTCGACTAGCGGGGATTACAATGAGCAGTTCTTC,TRBD2,TRBJ2-1,TRBV29-1,many
CASSPLSRVSGGETQYF,TGTGCCAGCTCACCTCTCAGTCGGGTCAGCGGAGGAGAGACCCAGTACTTC,.,TRBJ2-5,TRBV18,few
CASSKAAGRQYEQYF,TGTGCCAGCAGCAAAGCGGCGGGAAGGCAATACGAGCAGTACTTC,.,TRBJ2-7,TRBV7-2,many
CASTPGGGTEAFF,TGTGCCAGCACCCCAGGGGGGGGGACTGAAGCTTTCTTT,TRBD1,TRBJ1-1,TRBV9,.
CASSGLASTNTQYF,TGTGCCAGTAGTGGACTAGCATCAACCAATACGCAGTATTTT,TRBD2,TRBJ2-3,TRBV19,few
CASSRVMRNTPTGELFF,TGTGCCAGCAGTCGGGTTATGAGAAACACTCCCACCGGGGAGCTGTTTTTT,.,TRBJ2-2,TRBV6-1,few
CASRLDRGQETQYF,TGTGCCAGCAGGTTAGACAGGGGGCAAGAGACCCAGTACTTC,TRBD1,TRBJ2-5,TRBV2,many
CASSYSQDSYEQYF,TGTGCCAGCAGTTACTCCCAGGATAGCTACGAGCAGTACTTC,.,TRBJ2-7,TRBV6-5,.
CASSLPGAVPNEQFF,TGTGCCAGCAGCTTACCGGGAGCGGTTCCCAATGAGCAGTTCTTC,.,TRBJ2-1,TRBV7-8,many
CASSVTGASYEQYF,TGTGCCAGCAGCGTAACAGGGGCCTCCTACGAGCAGTACTTC,TRBD1,TRBJ2-7,TRBV9,many
CASSDHTTEAFF,TGTGCCAGCAGTGACCACACGACTGAAGCTTTCTTT,.,TRBJ1-1,TRBV2,many
CASSQRLAGAGGEQFF,TGTGCCAGCAGTCAGCGACTAGCGGGAGCGGGTGGTGAGCAGTTCTTC,TRBD2,TRBJ2-1,TRBV6-2/TRBV6-3,few
CAISGDRVTEAFF,TGTGCCATCAGTGGCGACAGGGTCACTGAAGCTTTCTTT,TRBD1,TRBJ1-1,TRBV10-3,many
CASSLEVTGGYGYTF,TGTGCCAGCAGCTTAGAGGTGACAGGGGGCTATGGCTACACCTTC,TRBD1,TRBJ1-2,TRBV11-2,many
CAWDWGRTSGRTDTQYF,TGTGCCTGGGATTGGGGTAGGACTAGCGGCCGCACAGATACGCAGTATTTT,TRBD2,TRBJ2-3,TRBV30,many
CASSLVGGRGLSSYNEQFF,TGTGCCAGCAGCTTGGTCGGGGGGCGCGGGTTAAGCTCCTACAATGAGCAGTTCTTC,.,TRBJ2-1,TRBV5-5,many
CSARLGINNEQFF,TGCAGTGCTAGACTCGGGATCAACAATGAGCAGTTCTTC,.,TRBJ2-1,TRBV20-1,.
CSARDPSTRAETRYF,TGCAGTGCTAGGGATCCCTCTACGCGGGCAGAGACCCGGTACTTC,.,TRBJ2-5,TRBV20-1,few
CASMRGGVPYGYTF,TGTGCCAGCATGCGAGGAGGTGTTCCCTATGGCTACACCTTC,.,TRBJ1-2,TRBV6-1,many
CASSYSSRGFFYNSPLHF,TGTGCCAGCAGTTACTCGAGCAGGGGGTTCTTCTATAATTCACCCCTCCACTTT,TRBD1,TRBJ1-6,TRBV6-5,many
CASSEAPDRVGTEAFF,TGCGCCAGCAGCGAAGCCCCCGACAGGGTTGGCACTGAAGCTTTCTTT,TRBD1,TRBJ1-1,TRBV4-1,.
CASSYSWQGYEQYF,TGTGCCAGCAGTTACTCGTGGCAGGGATACGAGCAGTACTTC,.,TRBJ2-7,TRBV6-5,many
CAGSQGEAKNIQYF,TGTGCCGGCAGCCAGGGGGAAGCCAAAAACATTCAGTACTTC,TRBD1,TRBJ2-4,TRBV3-1,.
CASKWTGLSYEQYF,TGTGCCAGCAAATGGACCGGCTTATCCTACGAGCAGTACTTC,.,TRBJ2-7,TRBV6-1,many
CATSNEAGTGTDTQYF,TGTGCCACCAGCAACGAGGCGGGAACTGGGACAGATACGCAGTATTTT,.,TRBJ2-3,TRBV15,many
CASSGPREQAYYGYTF,TGTGCCAGCAGCGGGCCCCGGGAGCAGGCGTACTATGGCTACACCTTC,.,TRBJ1-2,TRBV11-2,many
CASSFRFPKGGYTF,TGTGCCAGCAGTTTCAGGTTTCCAAAAGGTGGCTACACCTTC,.,TRBJ1-2,TRBV27,many
CASSRTDDYGYTF,TGTGCCAGCAGCCGGACAGACGACTATGGCTACACCTTC,.,TRBJ1-2,TRBV7-9,many
CASSKGGGWAYNEQFF,TGCGCCAGCAGCAAGGGAGGAGGTTGGGCCTACAATGAGCAGTTCTTC,.,TRBJ2-1,TRBV4-1,few
CASSVRDLNTGELFF,TGTGCCAGCAGCGTAAGGGACCTGAACACCGGGGAGCTGTTTTTT,.,TRBJ2-2,TRBV9,few
CATSDNSLGEQFF,TGTGCCACCAGTGATAATAGCCTGGGTGAGCAGTTCTTC,.,TRBJ2-1,TRBV24-1,few
CASSKAGLGGELFF,TGTGCCAGCAGCAAAGCGGGATTGGGCGGGGAGCTGTTTTTT,TRBD2,TRBJ2-2,TRBV7-9,many
CASSGFQSSGANVLTF,TGTGCCAGCAGTGGGTTTCAGAGCTCTGGGGCCAACGTCCTGACTTTC,.,TRBJ2-6,TRBV2,many
CASSTGQTGELFF,TGTGCCAGCAGCACTGGACAGACCGGGGAGCTGTTTTTT,.,TRBJ2-2,TRBV5-4,.
CASSYSGGYYGGYTF,TGTGCCAGCAGTTACTCTGGGGGATACTATGGTGGCTACACCTTC,.,TRBJ1-2,TRBV6-5,many
CASSDGGTGAGQPQHF,TGTGCCAGCAGTGACGGTGGGACAGGGGCTGGTCAGCCCCAGCATTTT,TRBD1,TRBJ1-5,TRBV6-1,many
CASSLGTGGGKLFF,TGTGCCAGCAGCCTCGGGACAGGGGGCGGAAAACTGTTTTTT,TRBD1,TRBJ1-4,TRBV28,many
CASSASPGTRALGTYEQYF,TGCGCCAGCAGCGCGAGCCCCGGGACACGAGCCCTGGGCACCTACGAGCAGTACTTC,.,TRBJ2-7,TRBV5-1,many
CASSGTDRSYTF,TGTGCCAGCAGCGGGACAGATAGGAGCTACACCTTC,TRBD1,TRBJ1-2,TRBV7-8,.